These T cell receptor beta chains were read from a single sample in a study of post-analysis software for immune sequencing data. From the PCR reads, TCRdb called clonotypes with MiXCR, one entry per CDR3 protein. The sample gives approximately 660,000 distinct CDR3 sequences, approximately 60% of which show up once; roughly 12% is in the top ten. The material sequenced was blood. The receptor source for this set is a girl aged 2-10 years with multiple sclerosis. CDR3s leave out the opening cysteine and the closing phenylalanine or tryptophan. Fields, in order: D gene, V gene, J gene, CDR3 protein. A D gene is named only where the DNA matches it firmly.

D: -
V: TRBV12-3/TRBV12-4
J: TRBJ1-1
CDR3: ASSPQQMNTEAF

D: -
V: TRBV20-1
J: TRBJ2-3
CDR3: SALGLVTDTQY

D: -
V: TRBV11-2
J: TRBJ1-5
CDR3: ASSFFSGSNQPQH

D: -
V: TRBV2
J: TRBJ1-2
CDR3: ASRTDKTHYGYT

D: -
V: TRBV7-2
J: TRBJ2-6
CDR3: ASSLRTLSGANVLT

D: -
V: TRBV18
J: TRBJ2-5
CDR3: ASSPRLFDGPRETQY

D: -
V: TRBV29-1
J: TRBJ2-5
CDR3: SVTIMQETQY

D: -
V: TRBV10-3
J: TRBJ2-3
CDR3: AISDPTGRPDTQY

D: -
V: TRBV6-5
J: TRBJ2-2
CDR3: ASRKAGDNGELF

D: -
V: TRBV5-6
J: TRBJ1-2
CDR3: ASSVGRSFLYGYT

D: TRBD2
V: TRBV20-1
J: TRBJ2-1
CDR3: SARDGGARNEQF

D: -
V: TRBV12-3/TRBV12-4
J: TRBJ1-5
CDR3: ASTLGGAQPQH

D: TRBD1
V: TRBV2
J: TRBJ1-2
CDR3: ASRTGTETFYGYT

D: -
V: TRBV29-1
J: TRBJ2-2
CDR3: SVAFRNTGELF

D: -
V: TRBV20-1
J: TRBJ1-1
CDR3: SASSDPGNTEAF

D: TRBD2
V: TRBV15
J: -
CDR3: ATSRGSGAGVSETQY

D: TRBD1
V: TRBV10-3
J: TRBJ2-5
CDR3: AISESSQGDINEQY

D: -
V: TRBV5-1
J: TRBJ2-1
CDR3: ASRFRDPRGEQF

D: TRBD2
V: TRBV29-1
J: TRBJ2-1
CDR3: SVGVAGVYEQF

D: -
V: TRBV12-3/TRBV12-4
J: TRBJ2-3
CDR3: ASSPSSLRADTQY

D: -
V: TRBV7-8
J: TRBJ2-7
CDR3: ASSLYRQATLYEQY

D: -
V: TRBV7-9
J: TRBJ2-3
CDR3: ASSFDSVPHTQY

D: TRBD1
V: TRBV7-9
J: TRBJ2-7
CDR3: ASSKGQVSYEQY

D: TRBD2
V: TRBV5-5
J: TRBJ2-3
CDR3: ASIKLAGPSDTQY

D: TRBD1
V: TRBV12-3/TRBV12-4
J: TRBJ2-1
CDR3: ASSLGQPGEQF

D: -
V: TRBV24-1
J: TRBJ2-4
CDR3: ANRLPGEVTKNIQY

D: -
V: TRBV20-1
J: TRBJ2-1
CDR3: SARLDYNEQF

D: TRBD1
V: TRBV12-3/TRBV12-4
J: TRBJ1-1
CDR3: ASSLGQGTTEAF

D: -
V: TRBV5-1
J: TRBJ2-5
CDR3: ASSLERVGPTHQETQY

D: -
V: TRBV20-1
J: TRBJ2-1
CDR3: SASQGAGSYNEQF

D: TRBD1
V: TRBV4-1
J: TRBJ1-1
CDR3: ASSGRTGGVETEAF

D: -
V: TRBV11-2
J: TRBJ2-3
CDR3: ASSLGREYTQY

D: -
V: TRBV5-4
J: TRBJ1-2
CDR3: ASSLGGTGTYGYT

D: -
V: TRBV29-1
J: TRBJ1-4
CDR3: SVLPPNEKLF

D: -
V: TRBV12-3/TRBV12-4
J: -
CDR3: ASSLNRERETQY

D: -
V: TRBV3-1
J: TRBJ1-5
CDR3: ASSQRGGQPQH

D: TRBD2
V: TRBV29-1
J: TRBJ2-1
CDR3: SVEGLAGFDEQF

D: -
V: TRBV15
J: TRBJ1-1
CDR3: ATSRATLRVQNTEAF

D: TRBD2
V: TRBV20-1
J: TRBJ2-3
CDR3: SARLAGARRDTQY

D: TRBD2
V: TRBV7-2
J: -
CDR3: ASSFRSGSYKISSYEQY

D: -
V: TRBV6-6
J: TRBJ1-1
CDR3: ASGEAEAF

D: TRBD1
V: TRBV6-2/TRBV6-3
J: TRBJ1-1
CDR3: ASIGRGLNTEAF

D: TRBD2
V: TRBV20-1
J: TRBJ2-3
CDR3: SAIIGTSGLRTDTQY

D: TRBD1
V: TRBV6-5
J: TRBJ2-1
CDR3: ASRDRVHNEQF

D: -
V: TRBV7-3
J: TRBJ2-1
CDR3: ASSLLPFNEQF

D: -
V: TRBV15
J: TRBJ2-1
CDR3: ATARGGYNEQF

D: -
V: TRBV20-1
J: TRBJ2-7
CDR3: SARRLAYEQY

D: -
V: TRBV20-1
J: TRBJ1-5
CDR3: SASSGRGQPQH

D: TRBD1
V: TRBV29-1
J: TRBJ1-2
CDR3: SVTTGTGYGYT

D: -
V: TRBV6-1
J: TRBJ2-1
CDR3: ATGFNEQF

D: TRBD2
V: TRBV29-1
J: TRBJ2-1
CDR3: SSSHPGLAELGDEQF